One and the same sample provided the 8 T cell receptor beta chains below, sequenced in a study of beta chain features in type 1 diabetes. General observations from the study: Moderately but significantly shorter TCRB CDR3s were found in Type 1 diabetes patients in all four CD4+ subsets.

Which antigens these TCRs recognize remains unknown. The study reverse transcribed the entire isolated RNA, so it sequenced expressed TCRB transcripts. Clones were read by immunoSEQ multiplex PCR, and TCRdb kept only the in-frame ones, dropping some. This table holds a few hundred thousand clones, about 13% found once. Sequencing was performed on naive CD4+ T cells from blood. All receptors derive from a woman in her late teens or twenties with type 1 diabetes.

The chain couples TRBV5-4 to TRBJ1-2; TRBD1 agrees at 8 bases. CDR1 and CDR2 (germline): SGHNT, YYREEE (reference sequence). The junction had 9 bases not matched to a gene; V was cut back by 4 bases and J by 4 bases. The CDR3 is made up of 15 amino acids. The CDR3 DNA reads TGTGCCAGCAGCACGGACAGGGAGGGAGGCTATGGCTACACCTTC. Amino acids: CASSTDREGGYGYTF.

This clone came up a few times. The chain has TRBV2 and TRBJ2-1; the D is unclear. This CDR3 comprises 11 residues. The V end lost 4 bases, the J end lost 9 bases, and 7 bases lay between the germline ends. Germline V gene sequence: CDR1 SNHLY, CDR2 FYNNEI. This CDR3 is CASSAQVEQFF. The CDR3 coding sequence is TGTGCCAGCAGTGCTCAGGTTGAGCAGTTCTTC.

This clone occurred a few times. The CDR3, as DNA: TGTGCCATCAGTGAGGCTAATAGGGGAGGTTACGAGCAGTACTTC. Protein product: CAISEANRGGYEQYF. The chain carries TRBV10-3 and TRBJ2-7; D is possibly TRBD2 (6 bases). CDR1 is ENHRY, CDR2 SYGVKD, per germline. V lost 2 bases and J lost 4, with 15 bases in between. This CDR3 has 15 amino acids.

The V gene is TRBV28, the J gene TRBJ2-1; 8 bases agree with TRBD1. Germline V lookup: CDR1 MDHEN, CDR2 SYDVKM. The CDR3 consists of 15 residues. The V and J ends lost 6 bases and 0 bases, in that order; junction bases with no gene match: 4. The CDR3 reads CASSPGQVSYNEQFF. CDR3 DNA sequence: TGTGCCAGCAGCCCGGGACAGGTCTCCTACAATGAGCAGTTCTTC.

The gene calls are TRBV19 and TRBJ1-2; 7 bases map to TRBD1. Germline V gives CDR1 LNHDA, CDR2 SQIVND (reference sequence). The CDR3 extends over 14 amino acids. The V and J ends lost 5 bases and 5 bases, in that order; junction bases with no gene match: 8. CDR3 sequence (DNA): TGTGCCAGTAGTCCTTCGGGACAGAGATATGGCTACACCTTC. Translated: CASSPSGQRYGYTF.

This clone was detected a few times. The chain couples TRBV5-1 to TRBJ2-3, with 7 bases lining up with TRBD2. Germline assignment: CDR1 SGHRS and CDR2 YFSETQ. This CDR3 is built from 15 residues. V trimming: 2 bases; J trimming: 2 bases; junction bases outside the gene matches: 5. DNA for the CDR3: TGCGCCAGCAGCTTACCTAGCGGACCCACAGATACGCAGTATTTT. This sequence encodes CASSLPSGPTDTQYF.

The table lists this clone with a few counts. The chain combines TRBV29-1 with TRBJ2-1; D gene uncertain. CDR1 is SQVTM and CDR2 is ANQGSEA in the germline V gene. V shed 4 bases and J shed 6 bases, with 10 bases lying between them. The CDR3 has 12 amino acids. CDR3 sequence reads: CSVALSINEQFF. As DNA, the CDR3 is TGCAGCGTTGCTCTTAGCATCAATGAGCAGTTCTTC.

This clone was detected a few times. V usage is TRBV28 and J usage is TRBJ2-7, with 12 bases lining up with TRBD2. The length of the CDR3 is 17 residues. Germline V gene sequence: CDR1 MDHEN, CDR2 SYDVKM. V was pared by 2 bases and J by 5 bases, with 10 bases of the junction left unmatched. As DNA, the CDR3 is TGTGCCAGCAGTTTACCTAGCGGGAGGGCCTTGGGCCACGAGCAGTACTTC. Protein sequence: CASSLPSGRALGHEQYF.